This T cell receptor (beta chain) was captured in a study of blood T cells in healthy people across ages. Study as a whole: T cells yielded about one barcoded beta molecule per two cells through template switching.

The second PCR ran roughly 7 to 11 cycles with a sample-barcoded 5' primer and J-beta primers. Researchers report that a template-switch adaptor with 12 random nucleotides tagged each cDNA molecule. TCRdb ran MiXCR on the 5' RACE reads and lists one entry per CDR3 protein. The sample records around 1,500,000 distinct CDR3 sequences, about 40% being singletons. This clonotype has just a few counts. Sequencing was carried out using blood. The sequence was collected from a woman aged 18-29 years in good health.

CDR3 amino acids: CASSQDRRLNEQFF. In DNA form, the CDR3 reads TGTGCCAGCAGCCAGGATCGACGGCTCAATGAGCAGTTCTTC. The gene calls are TRBV14 and TRBJ2-1, with D hard to call. The CDR3 has 14 amino acids. Between the trimmed V and J ends, which lost 3 bases and 6 bases, there was a span of 12 bases. Germline values: CDR1 SGHDN, CDR2 FVKESK.